This T cell receptor (beta chain) was documented in a study of regulatory T cells in long-lasting Graves disease. General study findings and limits: When disease was persistent, TRBV28, TRBJ1-2 and TRBJ2-5 were the favored segments. The study examined only peripheral blood, not thyroid tissue.

Construction of the TCR beta libraries employed iRepertoire HTBI primers in conjunction with Arm-PCR of CDR3 regions. MiXCR, applied by TCRdb to the multiplex PCR reads, yields one record per CDR3 protein. The sample shows some 440,000 distinct CDR3 sequences, about a fifth of them seen only once. J gave up 6 bases and V 5 bases, and 13 bases lay outside the gene matches. The CDR3 spans 16 residues. CDR1 SGHTA and CDR2 FQGNSA come from the germline V gene. The time point was: persistent/refractory GD, antithyroid drugs over 5 years with positive TRAb. Extracted PBMC RNA gave rise to the TCR library. To note about this clonotype: The antigen is unknown.

This material consisted of peripheral blood mononuclear cells (PBMCs), taken when the disease was refractory, from a patient treated with antithyroid drugs. This clonotype originated in a female donor with Graves disease. The rearrangement links TRBV7-2 to TRBJ1-5; 7 bases fit TRBD1. CDR3 protein: CASSPRGTGVSQPQHF. The CDR3 DNA is TGTGCCAGCAGCCCAAGAGGTACAGGGGTAAGTCAGCCCCAGCATTTT.